This T cell receptor (beta chain) was sequenced for a study of T-cell reconstitution after alpha-beta-depleted transplantation in children. General study points: High day-60 TCRbeta diversity in some patients came from surviving recipient T cells and thymic progenitors. Newly made T cells mostly supplied T-cell counts and diversity one year after transplant. Where alpha-beta T cells came from about two months after transplant was reportedly several hundred expanded graft clones.

Unique molecular identifiers were incorporated during preparation of the TCRbeta library. Via MiXCR, TCRdb re-called the PCR reads, giving one row per CDR3 protein. Among 500,000 to 650,000 distinct CDR3 sequences listed, 13% were seen once. With respect to this clonotype: The antigen is undetermined.

This CDR3 spans 16 amino acids. CDR1 and CDR2 from the germline V gene are SNHLY and FYNNEI. Trimming took 6 bases from V and 1 from J, leaving 18 bases between them. Here the sequenced sample was PBMCs, mostly from graft donor cells, taken 360 days after TCRalphabeta/CD19-depleted stem cell transplant. The V call is TRBV2, the J call TRBJ2-5, with D perhaps matching TRBD1 (6 bases). The source of this sequence is a male patient aged 5 to 17 who had a stem cell transplant for acute myeloid leukemia, so the T cells may come from the graft donor. The CDR3 is CASRGILGGSQETQYF. CDR3 DNA sequence: TGTGCCAGCAGGGGGATCCTAGGGGGTAGCCAAGAGACCCAGTACTTC.